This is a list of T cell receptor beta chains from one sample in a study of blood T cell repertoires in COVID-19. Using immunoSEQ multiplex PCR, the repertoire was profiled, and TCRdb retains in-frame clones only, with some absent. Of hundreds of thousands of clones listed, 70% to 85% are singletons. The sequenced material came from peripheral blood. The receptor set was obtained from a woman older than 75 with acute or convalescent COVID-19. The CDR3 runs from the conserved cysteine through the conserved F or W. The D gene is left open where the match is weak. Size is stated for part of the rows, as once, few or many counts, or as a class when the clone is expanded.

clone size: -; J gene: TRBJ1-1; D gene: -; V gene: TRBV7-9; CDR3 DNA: TGTGCCAGCAGCTTAGCGGCCAGCGGGGCCCGATCGGCTTTCTTT; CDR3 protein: CASSLAASGARSAFF
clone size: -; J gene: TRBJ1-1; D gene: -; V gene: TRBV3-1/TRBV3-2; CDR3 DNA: TGTGCCAGCAGCCAAGTTTCTTCCGGCACTGAAGCTTTCTTT; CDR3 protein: CASSQVSSGTEAFF
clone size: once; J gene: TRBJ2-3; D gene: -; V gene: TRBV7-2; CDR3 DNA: TGTGCCAGCAGCTTACTTCAGGGGTTAGGCACAGATACGCAGTATTTT; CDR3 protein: CASSLLQGLGTDTQYF
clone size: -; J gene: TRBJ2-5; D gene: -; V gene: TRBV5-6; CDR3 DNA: TGTGCCAGCAGCTTACTGGGGCGAGAGACCCAGTACTTC; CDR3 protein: CASSLLGRETQYF
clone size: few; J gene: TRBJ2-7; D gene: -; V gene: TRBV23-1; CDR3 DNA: TGCGCCAGCAGTCAATCACGGGGCAGGGGTTCTAAAGGTTCCTACGAGCAGTACTTC; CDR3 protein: CASSQSRGRGSKGSYEQYF
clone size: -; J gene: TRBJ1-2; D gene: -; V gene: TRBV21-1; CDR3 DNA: TGTGCCAGCGGACAGGGAGGATCTAACTATGGCTACACCTTC; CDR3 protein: CASGQGGSNYGYTF
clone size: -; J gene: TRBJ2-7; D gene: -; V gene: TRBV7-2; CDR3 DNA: TGTGCCAGCAGCCCGGTGGGAGCAATGGGGGGTCTCGAGCAGTACTTC; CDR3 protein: CASSPVGAMGGLEQYF
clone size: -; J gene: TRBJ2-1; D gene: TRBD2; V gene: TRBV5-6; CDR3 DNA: TGTGCCAGCAGCTACCGACTAGCGAGTACCTACAATGAGCAGTTCTTC; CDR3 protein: CASSYRLASTYNEQFF
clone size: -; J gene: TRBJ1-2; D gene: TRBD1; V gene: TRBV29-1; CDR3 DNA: TGCAGCGTGGCGGGAGTTGGGGGACAGGCTAACTATGGCTACACCTTC; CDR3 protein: CSVAGVGGQANYGYTF
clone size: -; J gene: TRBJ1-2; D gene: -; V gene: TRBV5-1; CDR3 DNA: TGCGCCAGCAGGTCGGACACTCAAAGGGAAGGCTACACCTTC; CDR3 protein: CASRSDTQREGYTF
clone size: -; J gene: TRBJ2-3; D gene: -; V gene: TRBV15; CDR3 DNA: TGTGCCACCAGCAGAGACAGGATGAGAATTACAGATACGCAGTATTTT; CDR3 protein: CATSRDRMRITDTQYF
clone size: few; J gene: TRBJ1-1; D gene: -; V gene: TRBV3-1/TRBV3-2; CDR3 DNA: TGTGCCAGCAGCCCACTCATGAACACTGAAGCTTTCTTT; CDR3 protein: CASSPLMNTEAFF
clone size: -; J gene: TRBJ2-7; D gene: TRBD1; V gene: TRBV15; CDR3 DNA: TGTGCCACCAGCAGAGCCGACAGGGGCTCCTACGAGCAGTACTTC; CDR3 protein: CATSRADRGSYEQYF
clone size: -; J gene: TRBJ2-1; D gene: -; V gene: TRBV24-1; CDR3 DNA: TGTGCCACCAGGAAGGGGAATGAGCAGTTCTTC; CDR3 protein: CATRKGNEQFF
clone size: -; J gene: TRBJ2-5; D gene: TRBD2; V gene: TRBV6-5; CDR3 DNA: TGTGCCAGCGTTGAGGGAGCGGGAGAAAAGACCCAGTACTTC; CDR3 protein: CASVEGAGEKTQYF
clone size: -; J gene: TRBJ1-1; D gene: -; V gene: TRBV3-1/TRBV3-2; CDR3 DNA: TGTGCCAGCAGCCAGAGGGGGGGGGCCGCTGAAGCTTTCTTT; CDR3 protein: CASSQRGGAAEAFF
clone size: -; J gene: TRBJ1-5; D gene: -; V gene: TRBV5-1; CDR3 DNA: TGCGCCAGCAGCTTGGGAGGGTCTCCTAATCAGCCCCAGCATTTT; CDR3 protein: CASSLGGSPNQPQHF
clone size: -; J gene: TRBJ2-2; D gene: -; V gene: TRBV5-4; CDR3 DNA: TGTGCCAGCAGCAACCCATCGAGCCCAACCGGGGAGCTGTTTTTT; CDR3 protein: CASSNPSSPTGELFF
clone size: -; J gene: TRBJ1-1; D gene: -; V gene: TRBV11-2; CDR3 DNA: TGTGCCAGCAGCTTATCCGTGAGTTACGACACTGAAGCTTTCTTT; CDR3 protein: CASSLSVSYDTEAFF
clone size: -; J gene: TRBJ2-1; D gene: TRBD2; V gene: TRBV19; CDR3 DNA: TGTGCCAGTAGTTTGGGACTAGCGGGAAACAATGAGCAGTTCTTC; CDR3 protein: CASSLGLAGNNEQFF
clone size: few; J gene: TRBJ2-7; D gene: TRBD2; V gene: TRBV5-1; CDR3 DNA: TGCGCCAGCAGCACCCGGACTAGCGGGAGTAGCTACGAGCAGTACTTC; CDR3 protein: CASSTRTSGSSYEQYF
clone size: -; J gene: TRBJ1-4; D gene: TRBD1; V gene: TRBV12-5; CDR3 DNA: TGTGCTAGTGGGGTAGGGGACAGGGCAAATGAAAAACTGTTTTTT; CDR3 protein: CASGVGDRANEKLFF
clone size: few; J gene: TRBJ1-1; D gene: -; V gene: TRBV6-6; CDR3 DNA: TGTGCCAGCTCAGGGGCATTGTTTACTGAAGCTTTCTTT; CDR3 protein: CASSGALFTEAFF
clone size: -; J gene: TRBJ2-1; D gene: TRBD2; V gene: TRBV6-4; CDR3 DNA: TGTGCCAGCAGTGACTCTGCGCGGGGGGCCTACAATGAGCAGTTCTTC; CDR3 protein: CASSDSARGAYNEQFF
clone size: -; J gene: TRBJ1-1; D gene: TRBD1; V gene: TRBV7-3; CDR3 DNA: TGTGCCAGCAGCCGGGACAGGGGGAACACTGAAGCTTTCTTT; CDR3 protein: CASSRDRGNTEAFF
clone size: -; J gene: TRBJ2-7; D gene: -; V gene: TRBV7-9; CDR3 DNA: TGTGCCAGCAGCCCCTCGGGGTGGGGAGCCTACGAGCAGTACTTC; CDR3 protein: CASSPSGWGAYEQYF
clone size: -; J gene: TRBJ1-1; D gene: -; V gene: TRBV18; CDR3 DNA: TGTGCCAGCTCACCAAGGCAGGAATGGAACACTGAAGCTTTCTTT; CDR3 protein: CASSPRQEWNTEAFF
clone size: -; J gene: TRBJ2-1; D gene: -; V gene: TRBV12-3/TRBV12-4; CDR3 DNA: TGTGCCAGCAATCCCGCAGGGATCCATGAGCAGTTCTTC; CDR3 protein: CASNPAGIHEQFF